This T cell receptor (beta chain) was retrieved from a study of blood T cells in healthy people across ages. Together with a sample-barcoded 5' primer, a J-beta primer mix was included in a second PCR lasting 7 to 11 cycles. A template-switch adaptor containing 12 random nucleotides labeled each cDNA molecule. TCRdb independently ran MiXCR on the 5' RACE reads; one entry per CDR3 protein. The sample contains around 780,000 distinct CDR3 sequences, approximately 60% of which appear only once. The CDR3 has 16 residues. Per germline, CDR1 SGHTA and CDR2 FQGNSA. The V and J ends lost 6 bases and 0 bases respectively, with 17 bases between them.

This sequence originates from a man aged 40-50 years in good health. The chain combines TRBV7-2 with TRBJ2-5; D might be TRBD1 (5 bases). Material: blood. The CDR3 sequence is CASRTQGHRNQETQYF. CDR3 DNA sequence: TGTGCCAGCAGGACGCAGGGTCATAGGAACCAAGAGACCCAGTACTTC.